This T cell receptor (beta chain) emerged from a study of response to subunit inactivated influenza vaccine. The germline V gene encodes CDR1 SEHNR and CDR2 FQNEAQ (reference sequence). CDR3 length: 14 residues. Trimming removed 7 bases from V and 1 base from J; junction bases left unmatched: 3. TCRdb called the RT-PCR reads again in MiXCR, with one record for every CDR3 protein. The sample records fewer than 800,000 distinct CDR3 sequences, about 15% being singletons. The rearrangement uses TRBV7-9 and TRBJ2-1, with 8 bases aligning to TRBD2. The material was PBMCs from blood, obtained roughly 12 days after vaccination. This sequence originates from a man aged 45-65 years who received an inactivated influenza vaccine. DNA of the CDR3: TGTGCCAGCACCCGCGGGGGGTCCTACAATGAGCAGTTCTTC. It specifies CASTRGGSYNEQFF.